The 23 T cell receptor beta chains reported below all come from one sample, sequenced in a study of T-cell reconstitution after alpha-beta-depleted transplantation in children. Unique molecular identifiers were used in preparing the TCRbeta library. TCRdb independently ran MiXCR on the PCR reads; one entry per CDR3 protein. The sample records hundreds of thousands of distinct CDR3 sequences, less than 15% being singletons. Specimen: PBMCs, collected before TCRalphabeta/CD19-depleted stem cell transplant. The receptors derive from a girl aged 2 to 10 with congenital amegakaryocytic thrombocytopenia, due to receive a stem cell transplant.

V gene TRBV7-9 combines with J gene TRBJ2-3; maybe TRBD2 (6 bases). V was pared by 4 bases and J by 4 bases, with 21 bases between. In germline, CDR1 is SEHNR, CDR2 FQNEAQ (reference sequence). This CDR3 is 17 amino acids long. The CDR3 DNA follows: TGTGCCAGCAGCTACCGTCCCGGGGGAGTAGAGTCAGATACGCAGTATTTT. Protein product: CASSYRPGGVESDTQYF. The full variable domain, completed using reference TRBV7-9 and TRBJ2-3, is DTGVSQNPRHKITKRGQNVTFRCDPISEHNRLYWYRQTLGQGPEFLTYFQNEAQLEKSRLLSDRFSAERPKGSFSTLEIQRTEQGDSAMYLCASSYRPGGVESDTQYFGPGTRLTVL.

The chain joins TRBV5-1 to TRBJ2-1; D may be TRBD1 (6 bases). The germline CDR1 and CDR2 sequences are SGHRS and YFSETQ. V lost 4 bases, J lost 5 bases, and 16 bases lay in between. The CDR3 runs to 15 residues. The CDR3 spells CASSPHLHRDNEQFF. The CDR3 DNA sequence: TGCGCCAGCAGCCCCCACCTCCACAGGGACAATGAGCAGTTCTTC.

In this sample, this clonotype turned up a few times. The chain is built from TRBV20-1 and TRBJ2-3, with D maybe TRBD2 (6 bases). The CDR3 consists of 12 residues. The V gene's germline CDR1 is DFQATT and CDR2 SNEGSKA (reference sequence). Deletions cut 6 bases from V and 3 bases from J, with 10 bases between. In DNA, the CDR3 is TGCAGTGCCCGGGAGTTAACAGATACGCAGTATTTT. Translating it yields CSARELTDTQYF.

The CDR3 loop is CASSMRTVTSLEAFF. As DNA, the CDR3 is TGTGCCAGCAGCATGCGGACCGTCACTTCACTTGAAGCTTTCTTT. This rearrangement joins TRBV21-1 to TRBJ1-1. TRBV21-1 is designated a pseudogene. The CDR3 extends over 15 amino acids.

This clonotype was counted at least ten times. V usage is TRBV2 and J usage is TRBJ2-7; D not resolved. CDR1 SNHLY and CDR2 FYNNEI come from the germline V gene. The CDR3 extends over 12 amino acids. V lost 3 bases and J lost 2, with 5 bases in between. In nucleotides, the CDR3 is TGTGCCAGCAGTGAGGGTGCCTACGAGCAGTACTTC. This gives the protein CASSEGAYEQYF.

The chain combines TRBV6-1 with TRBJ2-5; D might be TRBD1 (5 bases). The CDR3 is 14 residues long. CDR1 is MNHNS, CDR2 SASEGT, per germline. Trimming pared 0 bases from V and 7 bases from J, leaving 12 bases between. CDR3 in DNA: TGTGCCAGCAGTGAAGCGACAGCGTGGACGACCCAGTACTTC. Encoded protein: CASSEATAWTTQYF.

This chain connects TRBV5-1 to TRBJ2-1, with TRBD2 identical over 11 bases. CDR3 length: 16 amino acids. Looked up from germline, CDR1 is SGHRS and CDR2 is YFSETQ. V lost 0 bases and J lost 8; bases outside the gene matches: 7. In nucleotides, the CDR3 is TGCGCCAGCAGCTTGGGGGTAGCGGGAGGGAAGGATGAGCAGTTCTTC. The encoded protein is CASSLGVAGGKDEQFF.

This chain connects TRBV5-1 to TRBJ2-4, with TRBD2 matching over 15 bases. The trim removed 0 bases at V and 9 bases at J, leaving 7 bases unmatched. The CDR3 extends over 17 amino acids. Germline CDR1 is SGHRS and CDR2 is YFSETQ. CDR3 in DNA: TGCGCCAGCAGCTTGGGAGGACTAGCGGGAGGGCCTAGCATTCAGTACTTC. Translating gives CASSLGGLAGGPSIQYF.

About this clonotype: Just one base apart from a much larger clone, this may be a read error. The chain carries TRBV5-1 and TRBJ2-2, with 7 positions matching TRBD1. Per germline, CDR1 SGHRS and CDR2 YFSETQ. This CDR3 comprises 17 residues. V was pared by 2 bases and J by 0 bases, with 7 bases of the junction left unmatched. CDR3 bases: TGCGCCAGCAGCTTCGTCTCGACAGGGTCGAACACCGGGGAGCTGTTTTTT. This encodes CASSFVSTGSNTGELFF.

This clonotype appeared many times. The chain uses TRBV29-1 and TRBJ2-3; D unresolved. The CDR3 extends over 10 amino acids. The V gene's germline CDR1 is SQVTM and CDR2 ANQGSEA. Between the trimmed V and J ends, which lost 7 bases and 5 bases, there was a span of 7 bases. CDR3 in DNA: TGCAGCGCCGAGAGAGATACGCAGTATTTT. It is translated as CSAERDTQYF.

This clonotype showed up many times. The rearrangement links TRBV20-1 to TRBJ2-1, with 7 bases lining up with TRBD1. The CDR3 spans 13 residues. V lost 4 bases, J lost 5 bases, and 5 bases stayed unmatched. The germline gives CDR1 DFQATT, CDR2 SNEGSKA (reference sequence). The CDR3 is CSAKDRWDNEQFF. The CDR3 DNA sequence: TGCAGTGCTAAGGACAGGTGGGACAATGAGCAGTTCTTC.

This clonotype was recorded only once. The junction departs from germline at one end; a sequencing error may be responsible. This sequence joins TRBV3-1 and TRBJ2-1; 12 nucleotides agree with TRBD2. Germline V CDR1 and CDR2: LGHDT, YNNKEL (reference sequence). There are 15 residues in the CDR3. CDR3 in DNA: TGTGCCAGCAGTCTGACTAGCGGGAGTAGGAATGAGCTGTTCTTC. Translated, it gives CASSLTSGSRNELFF.

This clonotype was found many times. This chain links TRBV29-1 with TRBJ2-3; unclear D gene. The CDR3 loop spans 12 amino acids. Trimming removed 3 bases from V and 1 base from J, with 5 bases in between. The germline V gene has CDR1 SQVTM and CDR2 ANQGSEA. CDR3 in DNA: TGCAGCGTTGATGCAGGCACAGATACGCAGTATTTT. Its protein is CSVDAGTDTQYF.

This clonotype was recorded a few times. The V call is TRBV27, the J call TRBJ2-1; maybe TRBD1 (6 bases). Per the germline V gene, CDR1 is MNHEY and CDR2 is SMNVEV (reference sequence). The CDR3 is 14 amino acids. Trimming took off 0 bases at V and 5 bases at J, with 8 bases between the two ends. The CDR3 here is CASSLSAGDNEQFF. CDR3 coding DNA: TGTGCCAGCAGTTTATCAGCAGGGGACAATGAGCAGTTCTTC.

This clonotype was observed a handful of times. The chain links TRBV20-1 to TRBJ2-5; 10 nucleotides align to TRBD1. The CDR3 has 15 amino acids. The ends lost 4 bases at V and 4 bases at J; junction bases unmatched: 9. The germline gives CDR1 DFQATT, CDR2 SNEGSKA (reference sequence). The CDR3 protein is CSAIFPGQGSETQYF. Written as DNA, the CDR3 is TGCAGTGCTATCTTCCCGGGACAGGGGTCAGAGACCCAGTACTTC.

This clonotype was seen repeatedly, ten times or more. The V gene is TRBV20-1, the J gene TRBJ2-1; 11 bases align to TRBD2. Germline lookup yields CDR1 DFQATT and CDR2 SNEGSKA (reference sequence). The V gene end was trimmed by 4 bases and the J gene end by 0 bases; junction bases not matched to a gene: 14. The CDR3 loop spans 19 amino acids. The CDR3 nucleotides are TGCAGTGCTAAGTTGACTAGCGGGAATCTTAAGAGCTCCTACAATGAGCAGTTCTTC. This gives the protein CSAKLTSGNLKSSYNEQFF.

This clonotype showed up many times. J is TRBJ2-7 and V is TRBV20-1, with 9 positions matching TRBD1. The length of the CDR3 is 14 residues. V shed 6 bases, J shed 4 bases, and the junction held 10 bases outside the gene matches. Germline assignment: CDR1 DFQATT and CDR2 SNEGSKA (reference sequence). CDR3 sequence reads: CSAETGTGNYEQYF. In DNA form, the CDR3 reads TGCAGTGCAGAAACCGGGACAGGGAATTACGAGCAGTACTTC.

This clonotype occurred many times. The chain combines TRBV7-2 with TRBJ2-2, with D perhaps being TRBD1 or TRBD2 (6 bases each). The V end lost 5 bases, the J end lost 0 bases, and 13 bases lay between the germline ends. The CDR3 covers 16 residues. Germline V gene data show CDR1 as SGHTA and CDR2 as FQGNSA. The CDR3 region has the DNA TGTGCCAGCAGCCAAGGGGGGATCGCGAACACCGGGGAGCTGTTTTTT. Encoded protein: CASSQGGIANTGELFF.

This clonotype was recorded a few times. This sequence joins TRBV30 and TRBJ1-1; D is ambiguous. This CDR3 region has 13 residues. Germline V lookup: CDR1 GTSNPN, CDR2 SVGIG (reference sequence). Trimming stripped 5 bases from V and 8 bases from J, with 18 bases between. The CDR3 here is CAWGFPFGGEAFF. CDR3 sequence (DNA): TGTGCCTGGGGCTTCCCATTCGGCGGAGAAGCTTTCTTT.

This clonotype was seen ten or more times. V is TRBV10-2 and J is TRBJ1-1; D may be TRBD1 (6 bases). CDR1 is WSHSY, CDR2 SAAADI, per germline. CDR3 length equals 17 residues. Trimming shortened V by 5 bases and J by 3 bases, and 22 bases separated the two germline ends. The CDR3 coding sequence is TGCGCCAGCAGTTGGACGGACAGAGAGTTCTTGTACACTGAAGCTTTCTTT. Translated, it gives CASSWTDREFLYTEAFF.

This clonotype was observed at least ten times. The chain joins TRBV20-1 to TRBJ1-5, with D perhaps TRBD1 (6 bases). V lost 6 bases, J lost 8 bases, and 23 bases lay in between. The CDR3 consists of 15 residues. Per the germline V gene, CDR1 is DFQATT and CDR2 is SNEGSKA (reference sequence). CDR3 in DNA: TGCAGTGCCCTCTCAGGGGATTCAATGAAAAAGCCCCAGCATTTT. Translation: CSALSGDSMKKPQHF.

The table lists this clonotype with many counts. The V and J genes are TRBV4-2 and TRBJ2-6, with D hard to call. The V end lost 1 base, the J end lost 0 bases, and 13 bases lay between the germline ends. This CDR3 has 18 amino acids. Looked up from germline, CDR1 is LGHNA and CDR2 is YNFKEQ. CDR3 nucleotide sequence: TGTGCCAGCAGCCAAGTTTTTGCGGCTAGCTCTGGGGCCAACGTCCTGACTTTC. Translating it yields CASSQVFAASSGANVLTF.

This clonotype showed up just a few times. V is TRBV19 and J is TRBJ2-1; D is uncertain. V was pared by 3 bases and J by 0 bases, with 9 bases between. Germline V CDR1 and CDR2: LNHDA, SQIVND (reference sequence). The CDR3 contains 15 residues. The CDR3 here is CASSIGSSSYNEQFF. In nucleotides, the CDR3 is TGTGCCAGTAGTATCGGATCCAGCTCCTACAATGAGCAGTTCTTC.